Below, 26 T cell receptor beta chains from the same sample are listed, as sequenced in a study of blood T cell repertoires in COVID-19. This table comes from immunoSEQ multiplex PCR, and its TCRdb copy is limited to in-frame clones, with some not included. The data contain a few hundred thousand clones, approximately 81% of them singletons. The sample comprised peripheral blood. These TCRs come from a woman younger than 35 with acute or convalescent COVID-19.

The chain combines TRBV6-5 with TRBJ2-7, with 7 bases lining up with TRBD1. This CDR3 spans 12 amino acids. Germline lookup yields CDR1 MNHEY and CDR2 SVGAGI. Trimming at V came to 6 bases and at J to 6 bases, leaving 5 bases not matched to a gene. CDR3 in amino acids: CASSIRQGEQYF. The CDR3 DNA reads as TGTGCCAGCAGCATTAGACAGGGCGAGCAGTACTTC.

The chain couples TRBV5-1 to TRBJ1-1, with TRBD1 identical over 7 bases. The CDR3 is 15 amino acids. Germline V lookup: CDR1 SGHRS, CDR2 YFSETQ. V was clipped by 2 bases and J by 6 bases; unmatched bases: 10. CDR3: CASSFLGQERSEAFF. The CDR3 DNA follows: TGCGCCAGCAGCTTCCTCGGACAGGAGCGGTCTGAAGCTTTCTTT.

The V and J genes are TRBV27 and TRBJ2-7; D is perhaps TRBD1 (5 bases). CDR3 length: 14 amino acids. Trimming pared 3 bases from V and 4 bases from J, leaving 13 bases between. The germline V gene encodes CDR1 MNHEY and CDR2 SMNVEV (reference sequence). The CDR3 region has the DNA TGTGCCAGCAGTTTTTCCCAGGGCCCGTACGAGCAGTACTTC. It translates to CASSFSQGPYEQYF.

The V and J genes are TRBV19 and TRBJ2-5; a weak D match, TRBD2 (6 bases). V lost 4 bases to trimming and J lost 3 bases, with 21 bases between them. The CDR3 sequence is 17 residues long. Germline-derived CDR1 and CDR2 are LNHDA and SQIVND (reference sequence). The CDR3 coding sequence is TGTGCCAGTAGTACGACCCGGGCCCTGGGACTCGAAGAGACCCAGTACTTC. Its translation: CASSTTRALGLEETQYF.

This chain links TRBV19 with TRBJ1-1, with D unclear. CDR3 size: 14 residues. Per the germline V gene, CDR1 is LNHDA and CDR2 is SQIVND (reference sequence). Trimming removed 7 bases at V and 3 bases at J, with 15 bases between. CDR3 in DNA: TGTGCCAGTACCCAAGTGGAGGCGGACACTGAAGCTTTCTTT. It specifies CASTQVEADTEAFF.

The chain combines TRBV2 with TRBJ2-5, with TRBD2 matching over 8 bases. J lost 5 bases, V lost 7 bases, and 6 bases had no gene match. The V gene's germline CDR1 is SNHLY and CDR2 FYNNEI. This CDR3 has 13 residues. The CDR3 here is CASMERERETQYF. In nucleotides, the CDR3 is TGTGCCAGCATGGAGCGGGAGCGGGAGACCCAGTACTTC.

This rearrangement joins TRBV18 to TRBJ1-4; weak D call: TRBD1 (6 bases). Germline V CDR1 and CDR2: KGHSH, LQKENI. CDR3 length: 13 amino acids. V lost 6 bases and J lost 5, with 10 bases in between. CDR3 in DNA: TGTGCCAGCTCGGGACAAAGGAATGAAAAACTGTTTTTT. This encodes CASSGQRNEKLFF.

The chain joins TRBV6-5 to TRBJ2-5, with D maybe TRBD1 (6 bases). This CDR3 region has 14 residues. V dropped 6 bases and J dropped 4 bases, with 15 bases sitting between them. Germline lookup yields CDR1 MNHEY and CDR2 SVGAGI. CDR3 sequence reads: CASSRDRNRETQYF. CDR3 in DNA: TGTGCCAGCAGCCGCGACAGGAATAGAGAGACCCAGTACTTC.

The V gene is TRBV19, the J gene TRBJ1-6; 9 bases align to TRBD1. V gave up 4 bases and J gave up 7 bases; unmatched junction bases: 5. Germline-derived CDR1 and CDR2 are LNHDA and SQIVND (reference sequence). This CDR3 has 15 amino acids. The CDR3 here is CASSTGQGLNSPLHF. The CDR3 coding sequence is TGTGCCAGTAGTACGGGACAGGGTTTGAATTCACCCCTCCACTTT.

The chain couples TRBV4-1 to TRBJ1-2, with unresolved D. The germline V gene encodes CDR1 MGHRA and CDR2 YSYEKL. Deletions cut 1 base from V and 0 bases from J, with 6 bases between. This CDR3 region has 14 residues. The CDR3 reads CASSQAETNYGYTF. In DNA form, the CDR3 reads TGCGCCAGCAGCCAAGCGGAGACTAACTATGGCTACACCTTC.

The chain recombines TRBV24-1 with TRBJ1-2; D unresolved. This CDR3 contains 12 residues. Germline V lookup: CDR1 KGHDR, CDR2 SFDVKD. Trimming removed 7 bases from V and 8 bases from J, with 13 bases in between. The CDR3: CATRDEAGGYTF. The CDR3 DNA reads TGTGCCACCAGGGATGAAGCGGGGGGCTACACCTTC.

This clone appeared a few times. The genes are TRBV4-1 and TRBJ1-2; a possible D gene is TRBD1 (5 bases). V was trimmed by 1 base and J by 6 bases, leaving 15 bases between them. The length of the CDR3 is 15 residues. Per the germline V gene, CDR1 is MGHRA and CDR2 is YSYEKL. The CDR3 is CASSQVVQGQDGYTF. DNA of the CDR3: TGCGCCAGCAGCCAAGTGGTCCAGGGTCAAGATGGCTACACCTTC.

In this sample, this clone turned up a few times. The CDR3 DNA sequence: TGTGCCAGCAGTTACTCGATTTCAGGGGAAGATACGCAGTATTTT. It specifies CASSYSISGEDTQYF. The V and J genes are TRBV6-5 and TRBJ2-3, with D perhaps matching TRBD1 (6 bases). There are 15 residues in the CDR3. Germline CDR1 reads MNHEY; CDR2 reads SVGAGI. V gave up 0 bases and J gave up 5 bases, with 12 bases separating them.

The chain employs TRBV2 and TRBJ1-4, with D possibly TRBD1 on 5 matching bases. The CDR3 has 15 amino acids. Looked up from germline, CDR1 is SNHLY and CDR2 is FYNNEI. The germline V and J ends were trimmed by 0 bases and 8 bases, with 13 bases remaining between them. This CDR3 is CASSEAFRVQEKLFF. The CDR3, as DNA: TGTGCCAGCAGTGAAGCGTTCAGGGTGCAAGAAAAACTGTTTTTT.

This chain connects TRBV24-1 to TRBJ2-2; TRBD1 matches at 9 bases. Per the germline V gene, CDR1 is KGHDR and CDR2 is SFDVKD. V gave up 12 bases and J gave up 0 bases; unmatched junction bases: 4. This CDR3 comprises 14 residues. CDR3 nucleotides: TGTGCCGCACAGGGGGCCCCGAACACCGGGGAGCTGTTTTTT. This encodes CAAQGAPNTGELFF.

This clone was seen just once. The rearrangement uses TRBV5-1 and TRBJ2-5; tentative D call: TRBD2 (5 bases). Germline V gives CDR1 SGHRS, CDR2 YFSETQ. Trimming cost V 0 bases and J 1 base, with 10 bases left between them. The CDR3 has 15 amino acids. The CDR3 DNA is TGCGCCAGCAGCTTGGCTGGTACTAGCCAAGAGACCCAGTACTTC. It specifies CASSLAGTSQETQYF.

This clone was counted between two and nine times. The rearrangement uses TRBV5-6 and TRBJ1-1, with D tentatively TRBD1 (5 bases). CDR3 size: 16 residues. Between the trimmed V and J ends, which lost 4 bases and 0 bases, there was a span of 16 bases. CDR1 and CDR2 (germline): SGHDT, YYEEEE. CDR3 DNA: TGTGCCAGCAGCCGACGTTCGACAGCTATGAACACTGAAGCTTTCTTT. Protein: CASSRRSTAMNTEAFF.

V is TRBV27 and J is TRBJ1-1, with D possibly TRBD1 on 5 matching bases. The V end was cut by 3 bases, the J end by 7 bases, with 9 bases between. CDR3 size: 12 residues. CDR1 and CDR2 from the germline V gene are MNHEY and SMNVEV (reference sequence). The CDR3 region has the DNA TGTGCCAGCAGTTTCCCAGGGCATGAAGCTTTCTTT. Its translation is CASSFPGHEAFF.

The chain employs TRBV28 and TRBJ2-5; 9 positions agree with TRBD1. This CDR3 spans 14 amino acids. From germline, CDR1 is MDHEN and CDR2 SYDVKM. J lost 6 bases, V lost 5 bases, and 7 bases had no gene match. The chain's CDR3 is CASSLTGGLKTQYF. In DNA, the CDR3 is TGTGCCAGCAGTCTCACAGGGGGCCTGAAGACCCAGTACTTC.

As for this clone: This CDR3 is also generated by other DNA sequences in the sample. The chain has TRBV27 and TRBJ2-2, with D possibly being TRBD2 (6 bases). Deletions cut 3 bases from V and 1 base from J, with 6 bases between. CDR1 and CDR2 from the germline V gene are MNHEY and SMNVEV (reference sequence). There are 14 residues in the CDR3. CDR3 in DNA: TGTGCCAGCAGTTTGCGGGGGAACACCGGGGAGCTGTTTTTT. As protein: CASSLRGNTGELFF.

The chain employs TRBV29-1 and TRBJ2-3; 9 positions agree with TRBD1. CDR3 length: 13 amino acids. J gave up 6 bases and V 7 bases, and 8 bases lay outside the gene matches. The germline V gene encodes CDR1 SQVTM and CDR2 ANQGSEA. CDR3 nucleotides: TGCAGCGGGGAACAGGGGGCTATGGATACGCAGTATTTT. Amino acids: CSGEQGAMDTQYF.

The chain recombines TRBV5-5 with TRBJ2-1, with a tentative D call TRBD2 (5 bases). Trimming removed 0 bases from V and 3 bases from J, with 13 bases in between. The CDR3 loop spans 16 amino acids. Germline V CDR1 and CDR2: SGHKS, YYEKEE (reference sequence). The CDR3 loop is CASSLDPGNYYNEQFF. The DNA for the CDR3 is TGTGCCAGCAGCTTGGATCCCGGGAATTACTACAATGAGCAGTTCTTC.

The genes are TRBV4-1 and TRBJ1-3; the match to TRBD1 covers 7 bases. This CDR3 is built from 16 residues. V trimming: 0 bases; J trimming: 3 bases; junction bases outside the gene matches: 5. Looked up from germline, CDR1 is MGHRA and CDR2 is YSYEKL. The CDR3 sequence is CASSQEGRQGGNTIYF. DNA for the CDR3: TGCGCCAGCAGCCAAGAAGGGCGACAGGGTGGAAACACCATATATTTT.

This sequence joins TRBV5-6 and TRBJ1-1; weak D call: TRBD1 (5 bases). Germline loops: CDR1 SGHDT, CDR2 YYEEEE. The V and J ends lost 0 bases and 0 bases respectively, with 12 bases between them. This CDR3 spans 16 amino acids. CDR3 DNA sequence: TGTGCCAGCAGCTTGGTATTTGACAGTCTGAACACTGAAGCTTTCTTT. Translation gives CASSLVFDSLNTEAFF.

J is TRBJ2-7 and V is TRBV24-1; D gene uncertain. The germline V and J ends were trimmed by 4 bases and 5 bases, with 11 bases remaining between them. Germline CDR1 reads KGHDR; CDR2 reads SFDVKD. The CDR3 is 13 residues long. Here the CDR3 reads CATSEPGGDEQYF. The DNA of the CDR3 is TGTGCCACCAGTGAGCCGGGTGGCGACGAGCAGTACTTC.

The chain couples TRBV24-1 to TRBJ2-7, with D perhaps TRBD1 (5 bases). The CDR3 is made up of 11 amino acids. Deletions cut 9 bases from V and 6 bases from J, with 11 bases between. CDR1 and CDR2 (germline): KGHDR, SFDVKD. The CDR3 protein is CATSAGSEQYF. For the CDR3, the DNA is TGTGCCACCTCGGCAGGGTCCGAGCAGTACTTC.